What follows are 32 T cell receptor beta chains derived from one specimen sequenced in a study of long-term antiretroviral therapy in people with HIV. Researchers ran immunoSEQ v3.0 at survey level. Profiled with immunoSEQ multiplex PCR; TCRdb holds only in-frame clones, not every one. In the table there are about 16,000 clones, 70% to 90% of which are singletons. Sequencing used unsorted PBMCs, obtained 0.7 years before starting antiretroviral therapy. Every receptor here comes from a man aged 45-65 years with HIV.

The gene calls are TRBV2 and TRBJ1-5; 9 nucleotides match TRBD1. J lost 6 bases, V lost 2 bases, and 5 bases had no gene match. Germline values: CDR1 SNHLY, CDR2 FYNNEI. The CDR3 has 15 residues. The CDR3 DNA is TGTGCCAGCAGTGAAACAGGGGGCGGGAGTCAGCCCCAGCATTTT. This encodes CASSETGGGSQPQHF.

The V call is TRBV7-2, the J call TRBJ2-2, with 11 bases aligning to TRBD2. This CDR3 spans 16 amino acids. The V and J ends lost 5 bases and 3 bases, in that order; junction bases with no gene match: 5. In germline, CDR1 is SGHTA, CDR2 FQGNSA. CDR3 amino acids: CASSPASGRYTGELFF. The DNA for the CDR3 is TGTGCCAGCAGCCCCGCTAGCGGGAGGTACACCGGGGAGCTGTTTTTT.

DNA for the CDR3: TGTGCCAGCAGCGGGGCAGGGACCAGGGATCAGCCCCAGCATTTT. It translates to CASSGAGTRDQPQHF. The chain couples TRBV5-8 to TRBJ1-5; D is perhaps TRBD1 (5 bases). V dropped 4 bases and J dropped 5 bases, with 16 bases sitting between them. The germline V gene has CDR1 SGHTS and CDR2 YDEGEE. The CDR3 consists of 15 residues.

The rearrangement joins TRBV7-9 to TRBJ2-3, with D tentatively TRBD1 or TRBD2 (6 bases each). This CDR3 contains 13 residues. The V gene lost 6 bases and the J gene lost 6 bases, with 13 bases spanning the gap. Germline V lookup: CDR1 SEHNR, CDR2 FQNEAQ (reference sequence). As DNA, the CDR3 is TGTGCCAGCAGAAGACAGGCGGGGGATACGCAGTATTTT. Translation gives CASRRQAGDTQYF.

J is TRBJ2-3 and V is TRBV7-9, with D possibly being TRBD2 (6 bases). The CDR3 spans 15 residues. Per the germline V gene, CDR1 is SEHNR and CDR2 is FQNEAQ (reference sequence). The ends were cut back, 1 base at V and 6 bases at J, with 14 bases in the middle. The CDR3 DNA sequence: TGTGCCAGCAGCTTAGAGAGCGGGTTTTCGGATACGCAGTATTTT. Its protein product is CASSLESGFSDTQYF.

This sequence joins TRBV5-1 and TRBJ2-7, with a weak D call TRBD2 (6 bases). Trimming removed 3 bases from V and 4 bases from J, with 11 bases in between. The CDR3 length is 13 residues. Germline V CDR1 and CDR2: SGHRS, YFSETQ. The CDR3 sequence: CASSWGVGYEQYF. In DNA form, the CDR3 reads TGCGCCAGCAGCTGGGGGGTAGGATACGAGCAGTACTTC.

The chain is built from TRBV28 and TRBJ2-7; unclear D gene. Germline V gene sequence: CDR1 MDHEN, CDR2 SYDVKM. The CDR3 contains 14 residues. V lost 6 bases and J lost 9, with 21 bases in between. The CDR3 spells CASSTPSGPSPQYF. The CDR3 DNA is TGTGCCAGCAGCACCCCTTCCGGGCCGTCGCCGCAGTACTTC.

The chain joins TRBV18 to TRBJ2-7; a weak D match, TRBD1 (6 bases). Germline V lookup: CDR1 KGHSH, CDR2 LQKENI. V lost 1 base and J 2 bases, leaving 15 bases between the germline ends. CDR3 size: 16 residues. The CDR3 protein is CASSPLGQGTTYEQYF. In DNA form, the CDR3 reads TGTGCCAGCTCACCACTGGGGCAGGGGACCACCTACGAGCAGTACTTC.

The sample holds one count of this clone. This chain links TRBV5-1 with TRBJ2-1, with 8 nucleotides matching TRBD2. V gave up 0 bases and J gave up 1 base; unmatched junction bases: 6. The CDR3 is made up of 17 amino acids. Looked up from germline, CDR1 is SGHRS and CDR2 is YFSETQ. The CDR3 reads CASSLGQTSGSYNEQFF. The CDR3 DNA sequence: TGCGCCAGCAGCTTGGGCCAAACTAGCGGATCCTACAATGAGCAGTTCTTC.

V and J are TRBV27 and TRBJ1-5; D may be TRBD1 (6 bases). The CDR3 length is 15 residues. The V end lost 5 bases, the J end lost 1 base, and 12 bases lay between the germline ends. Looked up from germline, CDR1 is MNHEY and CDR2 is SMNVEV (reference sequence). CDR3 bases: TGTGCCAGCAGTCAGCGAAGGGGGAGCAATCAGCCCCAGCATTTT. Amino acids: CASSQRRGSNQPQHF.

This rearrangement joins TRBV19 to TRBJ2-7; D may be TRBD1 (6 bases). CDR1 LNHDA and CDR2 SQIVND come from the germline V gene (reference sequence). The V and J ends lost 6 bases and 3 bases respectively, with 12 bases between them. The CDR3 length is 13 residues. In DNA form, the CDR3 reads TGTGCCAGTAGGGACAGAAATTACTACGAGCAGTACTTC. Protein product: CASRDRNYYEQYF.

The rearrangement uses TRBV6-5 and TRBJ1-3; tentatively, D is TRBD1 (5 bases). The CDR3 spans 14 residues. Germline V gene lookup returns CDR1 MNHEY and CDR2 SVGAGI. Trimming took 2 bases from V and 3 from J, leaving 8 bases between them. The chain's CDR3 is CASSYGTDGNTIYF. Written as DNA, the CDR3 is TGTGCCAGCAGTTACGGGACGGATGGAAACACCATATATTTT.

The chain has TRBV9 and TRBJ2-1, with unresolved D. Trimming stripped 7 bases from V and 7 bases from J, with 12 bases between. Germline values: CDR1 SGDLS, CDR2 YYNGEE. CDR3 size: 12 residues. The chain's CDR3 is CASAAGLNEQFF. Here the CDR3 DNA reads TGTGCCAGCGCGGCTGGGCTAAATGAGCAGTTCTTC.

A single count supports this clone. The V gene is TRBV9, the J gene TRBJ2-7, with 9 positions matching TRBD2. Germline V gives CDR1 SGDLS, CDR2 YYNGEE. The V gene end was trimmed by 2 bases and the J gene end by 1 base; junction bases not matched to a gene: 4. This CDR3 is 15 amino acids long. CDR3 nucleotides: TGTGCCAGCAGCGTCGGGACTAGCTATTCCTACGAGCAGTACTTC. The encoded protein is CASSVGTSYSYEQYF.

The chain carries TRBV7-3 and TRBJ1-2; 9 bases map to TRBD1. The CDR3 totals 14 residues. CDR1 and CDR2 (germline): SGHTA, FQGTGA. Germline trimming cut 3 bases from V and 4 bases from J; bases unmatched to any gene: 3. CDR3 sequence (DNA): TGTGCCAGCAGCTTGGGACAGGGAACCTATGGCTACACCTTC. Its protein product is CASSLGQGTYGYTF.

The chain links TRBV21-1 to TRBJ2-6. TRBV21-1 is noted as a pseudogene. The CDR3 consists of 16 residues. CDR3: CASSKVGRTGANVLTF. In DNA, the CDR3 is TGTGCCAGCAGCAAAGTAGGAAGGACTGGGGCCAACGTCCTGACTTTC.

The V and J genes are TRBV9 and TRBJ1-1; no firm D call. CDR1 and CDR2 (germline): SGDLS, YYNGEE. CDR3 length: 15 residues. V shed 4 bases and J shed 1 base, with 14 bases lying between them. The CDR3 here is CASSLAAARNTEAFF. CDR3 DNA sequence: TGTGCCAGCAGCCTTGCGGCGGCCCGGAACACTGAAGCTTTCTTT.

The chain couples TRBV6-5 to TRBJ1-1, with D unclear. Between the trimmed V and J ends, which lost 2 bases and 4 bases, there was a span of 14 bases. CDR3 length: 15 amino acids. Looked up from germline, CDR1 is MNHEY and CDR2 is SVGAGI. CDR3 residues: CASSYLEDWGTEAFF. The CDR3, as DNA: TGTGCCAGCAGTTACCTGGAGGATTGGGGCACTGAAGCTTTCTTT.

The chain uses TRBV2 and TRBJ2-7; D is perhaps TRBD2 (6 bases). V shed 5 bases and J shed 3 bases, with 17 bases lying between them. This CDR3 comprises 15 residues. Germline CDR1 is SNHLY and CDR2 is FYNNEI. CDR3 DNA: TGTGCCAGCAGTCCCCTCGGGACTTTGGTCTACGAGCAGTACTTC. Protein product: CASSPLGTLVYEQYF.

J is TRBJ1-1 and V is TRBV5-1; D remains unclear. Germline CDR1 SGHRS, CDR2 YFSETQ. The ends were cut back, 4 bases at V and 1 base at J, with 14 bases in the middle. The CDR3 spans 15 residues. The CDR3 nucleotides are TGCGCCAGCAGCCCCCTAGGGAGGACGAACACTGAAGCTTTCTTT. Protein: CASSPLGRTNTEAFF.

DNA of the CDR3: TGTGCCAGCAGTGAATATGGCATCTCCGGAGCTTTCTTT. It translates to CASSEYGISGAFF. The V gene is TRBV25-1, the J gene TRBJ1-1; D remains unclear. CDR3 size: 13 residues. V lost 0 bases, J lost 10 bases, and 12 bases lay in between. Germline-derived CDR1 and CDR2 are MGHDK and SYGVNS.

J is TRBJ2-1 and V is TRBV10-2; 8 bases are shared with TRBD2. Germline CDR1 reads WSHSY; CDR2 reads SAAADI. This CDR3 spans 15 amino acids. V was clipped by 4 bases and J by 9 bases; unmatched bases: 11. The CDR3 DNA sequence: TGCGCCAGCAGTGGAGGAGGACTAGCTTTTCTTGAGCAGTTCTTC. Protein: CASSGGGLAFLEQFF.

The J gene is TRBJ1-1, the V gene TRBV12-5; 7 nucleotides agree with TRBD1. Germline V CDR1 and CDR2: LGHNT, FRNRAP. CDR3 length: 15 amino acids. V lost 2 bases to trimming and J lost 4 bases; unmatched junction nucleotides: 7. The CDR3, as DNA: TGTGCTAGTGGTTTGAACAGGGGCCTGGGCACTGAAGCTTTCTTT. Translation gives CASGLNRGLGTEAFF.

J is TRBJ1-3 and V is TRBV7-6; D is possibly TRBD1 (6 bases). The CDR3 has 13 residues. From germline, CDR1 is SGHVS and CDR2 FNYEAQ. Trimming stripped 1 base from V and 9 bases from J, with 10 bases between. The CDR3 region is CASSLEQGSTIYF. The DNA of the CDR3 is TGTGCCAGCAGCTTAGAACAGGGATCCACCATATATTTT.

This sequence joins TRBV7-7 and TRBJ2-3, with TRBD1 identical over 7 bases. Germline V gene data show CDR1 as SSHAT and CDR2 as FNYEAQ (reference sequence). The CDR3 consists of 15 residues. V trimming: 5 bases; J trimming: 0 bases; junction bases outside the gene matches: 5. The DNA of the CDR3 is TGTGCCAGCAGCCCACAGACAGGGAGCACAGATACGCAGTATTTT. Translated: CASSPQTGSTDTQYF.

The DNA of the CDR3 is TGCGCCAGCAGCTTGGGCACAGGCTACGAGCAGTACTTC. Translated: CASSLGTGYEQYF. V usage is TRBV5-1 and J usage is TRBJ2-7, with TRBD1 as a possible D gene (5 bases). The CDR3 is 13 residues long. Germline V CDR1 and CDR2: SGHRS, YFSETQ. The V end was cut by 0 bases, the J end by 3 bases, with 7 bases between. Combining the CDR3 with reference TRBV5-1 and TRBJ2-7 gives the whole variable domain KAGVTQTPRYLIKTRGQQVTLSCSPISGHRSVSWYQQTPGQGLQFLFEYFSETQRNKGNFPGRFSGRQFSNSRSEMNVSTLELGDSALYLCASSLGTGYEQYFGPGTRLTVT.

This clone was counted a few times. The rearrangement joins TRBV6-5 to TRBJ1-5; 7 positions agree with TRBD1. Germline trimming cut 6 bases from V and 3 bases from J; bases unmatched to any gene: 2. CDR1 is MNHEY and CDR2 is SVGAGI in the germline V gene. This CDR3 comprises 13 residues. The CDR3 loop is CASRTGNNQPQHF. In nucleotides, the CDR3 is TGTGCCAGCAGGACAGGGAACAATCAGCCCCAGCATTTT.

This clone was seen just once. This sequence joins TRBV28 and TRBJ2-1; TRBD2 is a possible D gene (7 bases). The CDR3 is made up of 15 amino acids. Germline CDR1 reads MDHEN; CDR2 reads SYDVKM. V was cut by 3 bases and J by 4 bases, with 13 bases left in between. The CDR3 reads CASSLGGPEYNEQFF. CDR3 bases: TGTGCCAGCAGTTTGGGGGGGCCAGAGTACAATGAGCAGTTCTTC.

The CDR3 is CASSQGDSYNEQFF. CDR3 sequence (DNA): TGTGCCAGCAGCCAAGGGGACAGCTACAATGAGCAGTTCTTC. V gene TRBV4-2 combines with J gene TRBJ2-1; TRBD1 matches 7 bases. Germline V gene lookup returns CDR1 LGHNA and CDR2 YNFKEQ. The junction had 0 bases not matched to a gene; V was cut back by 1 base and J by 3 bases. The CDR3 contains 14 residues.

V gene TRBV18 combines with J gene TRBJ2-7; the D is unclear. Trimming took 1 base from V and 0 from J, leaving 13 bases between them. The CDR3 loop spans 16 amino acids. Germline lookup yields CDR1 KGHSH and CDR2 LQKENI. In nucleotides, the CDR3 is TGTGCCAGCTCACCACTGGTGGGCACAACCTCCTACGAGCAGTACTTC. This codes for CASSPLVGTTSYEQYF.

This CDR3 reads CASSQDTSYYSYEQYF. CDR3 in DNA: TGCGCCAGCAGCCAGGACACCTCCTATTACTCCTACGAGCAGTACTTC. V usage is TRBV4-1 and J usage is TRBJ2-7, with TRBD1 as a possible D gene (5 bases). Germline V gives CDR1 MGHRA, CDR2 YSYEKL. The CDR3 runs 16 residues. Trimming took off 3 bases at V and 0 bases at J, with 15 bases between the two ends.

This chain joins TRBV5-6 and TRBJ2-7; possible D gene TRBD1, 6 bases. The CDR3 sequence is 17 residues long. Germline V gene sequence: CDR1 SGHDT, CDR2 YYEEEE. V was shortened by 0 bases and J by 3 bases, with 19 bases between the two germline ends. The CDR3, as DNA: TGTGCCAGCAGCTTGGGTTGGTCCCTGGGACACCGCTACGAGCAGTACTTC. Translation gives CASSLGWSLGHRYEQYF.